Shown below are 29 T cell receptor beta chains from a single sample sequenced in a study of cytomegalovirus exposure and HLA in healthy donors. Use of 60 Vbeta and 13 Jbeta primers characterized the PCR. Sequencing used immunoSEQ multiplex PCR; TCRdb keeps in-frame clones, though not all of them. The repertoire holds approximately 100,000 clones, with around three quarters as singletons. Specimen: PBMCs. The source of these receptors is a man aged 40-55 years in good health and CMV-seropositive.

V is TRBV28 and J is TRBJ2-3; weak D call: TRBD1 (6 bases). The CDR3 totals 15 residues. The ends were cut back, 2 bases at V and 1 base at J, with 10 bases in the middle. Per the germline V gene, CDR1 is MDHEN and CDR2 is SYDVKM. CDR3 in amino acids: CASSLLQGGTDTQYF. CDR3 DNA sequence: TGTGCCAGCAGTTTACTACAGGGAGGCACAGATACGCAGTATTTT.

The chain uses TRBV5-1 and TRBJ2-5; 7 positions agree with TRBD1. CDR3 length: 16 residues. The junction had 7 bases not matched to a gene; V was cut back by 1 base and J by 1 base. CDR1 is SGHRS, CDR2 YFSETQ, per germline. In nucleotides, the CDR3 is TGCGCCAGCAGCTTGTATCGGGGACAGAGCCAAGAGACCCAGTACTTC. Translating gives CASSLYRGQSQETQYF.

The V gene is TRBV4-2, the J gene TRBJ1-1; D might be TRBD1 (5 bases). The CDR3 runs 13 residues. V dropped 4 bases and J dropped 4 bases, with 10 bases sitting between them. Per germline, CDR1 LGHNA and CDR2 YNFKEQ. The CDR3 reads CASSPGGFTEAFF. In nucleotides, the CDR3 is TGTGCCAGCAGCCCCGGGGGATTCACTGAAGCTTTCTTT.

The genes are TRBV7-9 and TRBJ2-7; weak D call: TRBD2 (7 bases). Trimming removed 8 bases from V and 9 bases from J, with 14 bases in between. Germline V gene data show CDR1 as SEHNR and CDR2 as FQNEAQ (reference sequence). This CDR3 is built from 11 residues. CDR3 sequence reads: CASEGGSAQYF. The CDR3 DNA sequence: TGTGCCAGCGAGGGGGGGAGCGCGCAGTACTTC.

V usage is TRBV5-1 and J usage is TRBJ2-3; 14 bases agree with TRBD2. The CDR3 spans 18 residues. With 3 bases clipped from V and 0 bases from J, the junction kept 6 bases outside the gene matches. Germline V lookup: CDR1 SGHRS, CDR2 YFSETQ. CDR3 in amino acids: CASSSRLAGGLSTDTQYF. CDR3 DNA sequence: TGCGCCAGCAGCTCCCGACTAGCGGGGGGGTTAAGCACAGATACGCAGTATTTT.

The chain joins TRBV5-1 to TRBJ1-6, with TRBD1 matching over 7 bases. CDR3 length equals 15 residues. The germline V gene has CDR1 SGHRS and CDR2 YFSETQ. Trimming took 1 base from V and 9 from J; bases not matched to a gene: 7. The CDR3 loop is CASSLSDREASPLHF. DNA for the CDR3: TGCGCCAGCAGCTTGTCCGACAGGGAGGCTTCACCCCTCCACTTT.

In this sample, this clone turned up a few times. This CDR3 is also generated by other DNA sequences in the sample. V and J are TRBV5-5 and TRBJ1-6, with 8 bases that match TRBD1. Unmatched junction bases numbered 2, after V lost 0 bases and J lost 9 bases. The CDR3 loop spans 14 amino acids. CDR1 and CDR2 (germline): SGHKS, YYEKEE (reference sequence). CDR3 in amino acids: CASSLGQGPSPLHF. The CDR3 DNA reads TGTGCCAGCAGCTTGGGACAGGGGCCTTCACCCCTCCACTTT.

On this clone: Additional DNA sequences in this sample encode the identical CDR3. The CDR3 loop reads CASSVRDSSYEQYF. The CDR3 nucleotides read TGTGCCAGCAGCGTCCGGGACTCCTCCTACGAGCAGTACTTC. This sequence joins TRBV9 and TRBJ2-7; D is possibly TRBD2 (6 bases). The CDR3 contains 14 residues. Germline CDR1 reads SGDLS; CDR2 reads YYNGEE. V was shortened by 2 bases and J by 0 bases, with 9 bases between the two germline ends.

This sequence joins TRBV2 and TRBJ2-7; TRBD2 matches at 9 bases. V shed 2 bases, J shed 2 bases, and the junction held 13 bases outside the gene matches. Germline CDR1 and CDR2: SNHLY and FYNNEI. The CDR3 spans 18 residues. In nucleotides, the CDR3 is TGTGCCAGCAGTGAAAGAGGTTGGGGGTCTAGCGGGGCCTACGAGCAGTACTTC. The encoded protein is CASSERGWGSSGAYEQYF. Full variable domain (rest looked up from reference TRBV2 and TRBJ2-7): EPEVTQTPSHQVTQMGQEVILRCVPISNHLYFYWYRQILGQKVEFLVSFYNNEISEKSEIFDDQFSVERPDGSNFTLKIRSTKLEDSAMYFCASSERGWGSSGAYEQYFGPGTRLTVT.

The chain is built from TRBV4-1 and TRBJ1-4; no clear D. V was shortened by 0 bases and J by 1 base, with 9 bases between the two germline ends. Germline V gives CDR1 MGHRA, CDR2 YSYEKL. The CDR3 contains 16 residues. CDR3 nucleotides: TGCGCCAGCAGCCAAGATCCAGGAGGAACTAATGAAAAACTGTTTTTT. It specifies CASSQDPGGTNEKLFF.

This sequence joins TRBV28 and TRBJ2-1; 7 bases match TRBD2. CDR1 is MDHEN and CDR2 is SYDVKM in the germline V gene. J was trimmed by 0 bases and V by 4 bases; bases with no gene match: 3. This CDR3 has 15 residues. The DNA of the CDR3 is TGTGCCAGCAGTTCCAGGACTAGCTCCTACAATGAGCAGTTCTTC. Translating it yields CASSSRTSSYNEQFF.

V usage is TRBV11-2 and J usage is TRBJ1-3; unclear D gene. CDR1 SGHAT and CDR2 FQNNGV come from the germline V gene. The CDR3 spans 15 residues. V lost 6 bases and J 0 bases, leaving 12 bases between the germline ends. CDR3 sequence (DNA): TGTGCCAGCAGGAACAGCGGGAGCTCTGGAAACACCATATATTTT. Protein product: CASRNSGSSGNTIYF.

This chain connects TRBV9 to TRBJ2-7; tentative D call: TRBD1 (7 bases). The CDR3 loop spans 16 amino acids. Germline CDR1 and CDR2: SGDLS and YYNGEE. The ends were cut back, 4 bases at V and 6 bases at J, with 23 bases in the middle. CDR3 region: CASSSGGGGAVGEQYF. CDR3 nucleotide sequence: TGTGCCAGCAGCTCCGGAGGAGGGGGCGCAGTAGGCGAGCAGTACTTC.

This chain joins TRBV13 and TRBJ2-2; TRBD2 might be the D (6 bases). V gave up 3 bases and J gave up 6 bases, with 17 bases separating them. Germline CDR1 is PRHDT and CDR2 is FYEKMQ (reference sequence). CDR3 length: 16 amino acids. The CDR3 protein is CASSLPQGGVAGELFF. In DNA form, the CDR3 reads TGTGCCAGCAGCTTGCCCCAGGGAGGAGTCGCCGGGGAGCTGTTTTTT.

As concerns this clone: One junction end does not reproduce the germline sequence, and a read error may be involved. The rearrangement links TRBV10-3 to TRBJ2-4, with 7 bases aligning to TRBD2. Germline loops: CDR1 ENHRY, CDR2 SYGVKD. This CDR3 has 14 residues. As DNA, the CDR3 is TGTGCCATCAATTCGGGGGGTGGGGAAAACAGTCAGTACTTC. It encodes CAINSGGGENSQYF.

This clone has more than one count but fewer than ten. The chain is built from TRBV5-1 and TRBJ2-7; TRBD2 matches 12 bases. This CDR3 is built from 19 residues. After removal of 4 bases from V and 3 bases from J, the junction contained 17 bases not matched to a gene. Germline CDR1 reads SGHRS; CDR2 reads YFSETQ. CDR3 sequence reads: CASSPGYGGTSGSRYEQYF. The CDR3 DNA follows: TGCGCCAGCAGCCCAGGTTATGGCGGGACTAGCGGGTCACGCTACGAGCAGTACTTC. The full variable domain, rest sourced from reference TRBV5-1 and TRBJ2-7, is KAGVTQTPRYLIKTRGQQVTLSCSPISGHRSVSWYQQTPGQGLQFLFEYFSETQRNKGNFPGRFSGRQFSNSRSEMNVSTLELGDSALYLCASSPGYGGTSGSRYEQYFGPGTRLTVT.

The chain has TRBV6-5 and TRBJ1-2; D call uncertain. The CDR3 consists of 15 residues. The V and J ends lost 4 bases and 0 bases respectively, with 12 bases between them. Germline CDR1 reads MNHEY; CDR2 reads SVGAGI. CDR3 sequence: CASSLEQAANYGYTF. In DNA, the CDR3 is TGTGCCAGCAGTTTAGAGCAGGCCGCTAACTATGGCTACACCTTC.

The chain has TRBV5-1 and TRBJ2-3; 9 bases align to TRBD2. CDR3 length: 18 amino acids. Looked up from germline, CDR1 is SGHRS and CDR2 is YFSETQ. Trimming removed 0 bases from V and 2 bases from J; junction bases left unmatched: 10. The CDR3 region is CASSLDGTGLADTDTQYF. The CDR3 bases are TGCGCCAGCAGCTTGGATGGTACGGGACTAGCCGACACAGATACGCAGTATTTT.

The chain carries TRBV10-3 and TRBJ2-1, with D perhaps matching TRBD2 (5 bases). Trimming cost V 0 bases and J 8 bases, with 14 bases left between them. CDR1 and CDR2 from the germline V gene are ENHRY and SYGVKD. CDR3 length equals 15 residues. The CDR3 DNA reads as TGTGCCATCAGTGAGTCGAGTCGGGGTAACTATGAGCAGTTCTTC. Protein product: CAISESSRGNYEQFF.

CDR3 region: CASSLALGTAGQETQYF. The CDR3, as DNA: TGTGCCAGCAGCTTAGCTTTAGGGACGGCGGGACAAGAGACCCAGTACTTC. This sequence joins TRBV7-8 and TRBJ2-5; tentatively, D is TRBD2 (6 bases). The germline V and J ends were trimmed by 0 bases and 2 bases, with 16 bases remaining between them. The CDR3 sequence is 17 residues long. The germline V gene has CDR1 SGHVS and CDR2 FQNEAQ.

The V gene is TRBV7-9, the J gene TRBJ2-3; D remains unclear. Trimming removed 0 bases at V and 0 bases at J, with 10 bases between. CDR1 is SEHNR, CDR2 FQNEAQ, per germline (reference sequence). CDR3 length: 16 amino acids. The CDR3 sequence is CASSLASASSTDTQYF. The CDR3 DNA reads TGTGCCAGCAGCTTAGCGTCCGCGTCTAGCACAGATACGCAGTATTTT.

The chain carries TRBV27 and TRBJ1-1; 10 bases agree with TRBD1. Germline CDR1 reads MNHEY; CDR2 reads SMNVEV (reference sequence). This CDR3 comprises 13 residues. The V and J ends lost 11 bases and 1 base, in that order; junction bases with no gene match: 4. CDR3: CAGRDRGNTEAFF. The CDR3 DNA is TGTGCCGGCCGGGACAGGGGGAACACTGAAGCTTTCTTT.

The rearrangement links TRBV7-8 to TRBJ2-4; 8 bases agree with TRBD1. There are 16 residues in the CDR3. J lost 4 bases, V lost 5 bases, and 10 bases had no gene match. In germline, CDR1 is SGHVS, CDR2 FQNEAQ. As DNA, the CDR3 is TGTGCCAGCAGCCGGAAGGTGACAGGGGCAAAAAACATTCAGTACTTC. Encoded protein: CASSRKVTGAKNIQYF.

The DNA of the CDR3 is TGTGCCAGCAGCTCACCCCAGGGTGGGAATGAGCAGTTCTTC. This codes for CASSSPQGGNEQFF. The rearrangement joins TRBV28 to TRBJ2-1, with D perhaps matching TRBD1 (5 bases). The germline gives CDR1 MDHEN, CDR2 SYDVKM. The CDR3 sequence is 14 residues long. Trimming took 6 bases from V and 7 from J, leaving 16 bases between them.

This chain links TRBV28 with TRBJ1-2, with TRBD1 matching 8 bases. This CDR3 spans 14 amino acids. The V and J ends lost 4 bases and 4 bases, in that order; junction bases with no gene match: 5. Looked up from germline, CDR1 is MDHEN and CDR2 is SYDVKM. In DNA form, the CDR3 reads TGTGCCAGCAGTTCGACAGGGGCCCCCTATGGCTACACCTTC. Amino acids: CASSSTGAPYGYTF.

V and J are TRBV7-9 and TRBJ2-3; 8 bases fit TRBD1. The V gene's germline CDR1 is SEHNR and CDR2 FQNEAQ (reference sequence). V trimming: 5 bases; J trimming: 5 bases; junction bases outside the gene matches: 6. The CDR3 is 14 amino acids. In nucleotides, the CDR3 is TGTGCCAGCAGCCCGACAGGGGCGAGAGATACGCAGTATTTT. Its protein product is CASSPTGARDTQYF.

V is TRBV18 and J is TRBJ1-5, with D uncertain. Between the trimmed V and J ends, which lost 0 bases and 10 bases, there was a span of 19 bases. CDR3 size: 16 residues. Germline CDR1 KGHSH, CDR2 LQKENI. The CDR3 bases are TGTGCCAGCTCACCACCCTTAGTGGGCCATAGAGTTCCCCAGCATTTT. This encodes CASSPPLVGHRVPQHF.

V gene TRBV2 combines with J gene TRBJ1-2, with TRBD1 matching over 10 bases. The CDR3 is 13 residues long. Germline CDR1 is SNHLY and CDR2 is FYNNEI. V lost 8 bases and J lost 4; bases outside the gene matches: 4. The CDR3 nucleotides are TGTGCCAGCCGACAGGGGGCAGGCTATGGCTACACCTTC. It specifies CASRQGAGYGYTF.

V is TRBV4-2 and J is TRBJ2-1, with D possibly matching TRBD2 (5 bases). This CDR3 region has 16 residues. Per the germline V gene, CDR1 is LGHNA and CDR2 is YNFKEQ. The ends were cut back, 0 bases at V and 1 base at J, with 10 bases in the middle. The chain's CDR3 is CASSQDLTSSYNEQFF. In nucleotides, the CDR3 is TGTGCCAGCAGCCAAGACCTAACTAGTTCCTACAATGAGCAGTTCTTC.